What follows is one T cell receptor (beta chain) and its context. The count of this clone is one. Its antigen is unknown. Nothing much larger sits one base from this clone, and base qualities are not available. The sample is drawn from a study of cytomegalovirus exposure and HLA in healthy donors (dated by TCRdb to about 2017). Describing the broader study: According to a later analysis, the approximately 120 validation repertoires were produced on the same platform as the 666 repertoires of the first cohort. A separate validation cohort of over a hundred different subjects was used in addition to the approximately 640-subject first cohort. To predict cytomegalovirus infection status, the study brought together high-throughput TCR immunosequencing, statistical association of individual TCRs with disease status, and machine learning. The study was designed to test whether signatures of past pathogen exposure could be identified by cataloging public T cell receptors. Broader findings and caveats from the paper: In a later analysis, TCRs clustered in the first cohort were found to also tend to co-occur in the 100 to 150 validation repertoires, with 94% of cluster scores above 0. In vitro tests confirmed that three of the cytomegalovirus-associated TCR beta chains recognize cytomegalovirus antigens. According to the authors, the approach could potentially be generalized to other disease states and immunological phenotypes. While some public TCRs were present in many individuals, most TCR sequences turned up only very rarely across donors. A total of about 150 TCR beta chains were listed by the study as associated with cytomegalovirus. All 120 or so repertoires were used to score co-occurrence in the validation cohort in a later analysis, because that analysis had no HLA typing for the cohort. The classifier was reported to diagnose cytomegalovirus status with high specificity and sensitivity in both the original cohort and the validation cohort.

The library was produced with the immunoSEQ multiplex PCR assay. As for the original processing: A statistical classification framework was developed to diagnose cytomegalovirus status using the catalog of TCR beta chain sequences. TCRdb took over this immuneACCESS table, retaining in-frame rearrangements with V and J assigned. Such tables are incomplete; in checked studies, under half of the missing clones stem from an unresolved V gene, and the remainder is unexplained. For V, J and clone size, that table is used; D and trimming come from the DNA. Within this sample are about 140,000 clones, with around 88% of them counted one time only. The ten largest account for around 8% of the sample. V sheds 3 bases and J sheds 4 bases, leaving 12 bases between their ends. Sequences MNHEY (CDR1) and SVGAGI (CDR2) are obtained from the germline V gene. From the cysteine through the phenylalanine, the CDR3 covers 15 amino acids. Only the CDR3 DNA stays, 45 bases, in frame from base 1.

The donors belonged to the validation cohort of around 110 subjects, which was separate from the 666-subject first cohort. The chain joins TRBV6-5 to TRBJ2-2, and possibly TRBD2, on 7 matching bases. The sample taken for sequencing was PBMCs. The source of this sequence is a woman aged 18-29 years in good health and CMV-seropositive. The DNA is TGTGCCAGCAGTTATGGGGGGGGGCTCACCGGGGAGCTGTTTTTT. Translated, this is CASSYGGGLTGELFF.